The 2 T cell receptor beta chains given below trace back to one sample, sequenced in a study of blood T cell repertoires in COVID-19. Assay used: immunoSEQ multiplex PCR; TCRdb lists only in-frame clones, some missing. Of 84,000 or so clones listed, 75% to 90% are singletons. The sample taken for sequencing was peripheral blood. These receptors were collected from an elderly woman with acute or convalescent COVID-19.

V and J are TRBV3-1 (or the pseudogene TRBV3-2) and TRBJ2-7; TRBD1 agrees at 9 bases. Trimming at V came to 4 bases and at J to 3 bases, leaving 4 bases not matched to a gene. Looked up from germline, CDR1 is LGHDT and CDR2 is YNNKEL (reference sequence). This CDR3 region has 14 residues. As DNA, the CDR3 is TGTGCCAGCAGCCCGAGGGACAGGGTCTACGAGCAGTACTTC. This sequence encodes CASSPRDRVYEQYF.

The CDR3 DNA reads as TGCAGTGCTAGTCTCGGGGGGGCTCGGAGGGGGACCCAGTACTTC. Its translation: CSASLGGARRGTQYF. The chain uses TRBV20-1 and TRBJ2-5; 8 nucleotides line up with TRBD2. With 3 bases clipped from V and 7 bases from J, the junction kept 13 bases outside the gene matches. The CDR3 is 15 residues long. CDR1 is DFQATT, CDR2 SNEGSKA, per germline (reference sequence).